The 16 T cell receptor beta chains reported below all come from one sample, sequenced in a study of blood T cell repertoires in COVID-19. Data came from immunoSEQ multiplex PCR; TCRdb stores just in-frame clones and leaves some out. Seen here are about 160,000 clones, 70% to 90% observed once, and the top ten hold approximately 7%. Sequencing was carried out using PBMCs or T cells enriched from blood (not recorded which). The source of these receptors is a woman in her forties or fifties who had recovered from COVID-19.

The V and J genes are TRBV7-8 and TRBJ2-1; 7 bases are a match to TRBD2. Germline V CDR1 and CDR2: SGHVS, FQNEAQ. The CDR3 contains 15 residues. After removal of 5 bases from V and 1 base from J, the junction contained 5 bases not matched to a gene. The CDR3 DNA sequence: TGTGCCAGCAGCCAGAGCGGGGTTTCCTACAATGAGCAGTTCTTC. This codes for CASSQSGVSYNEQFF.

This sequence joins TRBV4-1 and TRBJ2-3, with D perhaps TRBD2 (5 bases). The CDR3 is made up of 12 amino acids. Trimming removed 8 bases from V and 8 bases from J, with 14 bases in between. The germline CDR1 and CDR2 sequences are MGHRA and YSYEKL. Written as DNA, the CDR3 is TGCGCCAGCGTCAGCGGATATGGTACGCAGTATTTT. The encoded protein is CASVSGYGTQYF.

V and J are TRBV2 and TRBJ1-1; 8 nucleotides line up with TRBD1. The CDR3 totals 16 residues. V trimming: 6 bases; J trimming: 1 base; junction bases outside the gene matches: 10. Germline V gene sequence: CDR1 SNHLY, CDR2 FYNNEI. The CDR3 here is CASRKRPGGKNTEAFF. CDR3 coding DNA: TGTGCCAGCAGGAAGAGGCCAGGGGGCAAGAACACTGAAGCTTTCTTT.

The J gene is TRBJ2-6, the V gene TRBV9; TRBD1 matches at 10 bases. Germline CDR1 and CDR2: SGDLS and YYNGEE. The CDR3 extends over 16 amino acids. The V segment lost 3 bases and the J segment 6 bases; nucleotides outside the gene matches: 6. The CDR3 protein is CASSGTGTGEANVLTF. CDR3 coding DNA: TGTGCCAGCAGCGGGACCGGGACAGGGGAGGCCAACGTCCTGACTTTC.

The gene calls are TRBV27 and TRBJ1-2; 7 nucleotides agree with TRBD1. V lost 3 bases to trimming and J lost 5 bases; unmatched junction nucleotides: 3. The germline CDR1 and CDR2 sequences are MNHEY and SMNVEV (reference sequence). The CDR3 has 13 residues. DNA for the CDR3: TGTGCCAGCAGTTTGGACAGGCGGTATGGCTACACCTTC. It is translated as CASSLDRRYGYTF.

The genes are TRBV7-9 and TRBJ1-4; D unclear. Looked up from germline, CDR1 is SEHNR and CDR2 is FQNEAQ (reference sequence). The V end lost 1 base, the J end lost 5 bases, and 8 bases lay between the germline ends. CDR3 size: 14 residues. The CDR3 DNA sequence: TGTGCCAGCAGCTTAGGCCAGAAGAATGAAAAACTGTTTTTT. As protein: CASSLGQKNEKLFF.

CDR3 region: CATSRGGTGEETQYF. The CDR3 DNA sequence: TGTGCCACCAGCAGAGGAGGGACTGGGGAAGAGACCCAGTACTTC. The J gene is TRBJ2-5, the V gene TRBV15; a possible D gene is TRBD2 (6 bases). The CDR3 consists of 15 residues. The V and J ends lost 1 base and 3 bases respectively, with 12 bases between them. Germline-derived CDR1 and CDR2 are LNHNV and YYDKDF (reference sequence).

The rearrangement links TRBV10-3 to TRBJ1-1; D possibly corresponds to TRBD1 (6 bases). Trimming shortened V by 8 bases and J by 5 bases, and 12 bases separated the two germline ends. CDR1 and CDR2 from the germline V gene are ENHRY and SYGVKD. The CDR3 sequence is 12 residues long. The CDR3 spells CAIQGWKTEAFF. CDR3 nucleotide sequence: TGTGCCATCCAGGGGTGGAAAACTGAAGCTTTCTTT.

The J gene is TRBJ1-5, the V gene TRBV6-2 or TRBV6-3, with a weak D call TRBD1 (6 bases). CDR1 and CDR2 (germline): MNHEY, SVGEGT. Between the trimmed V and J ends, which lost 6 bases and 2 bases, there was a span of 11 bases. The CDR3 has 14 amino acids. The CDR3 spells CASSQQGRNQPQHF. The CDR3 DNA reads as TGTGCCAGCAGCCAACAGGGCCGCAATCAGCCCCAGCATTTT.

The chain recombines TRBV12-3 or TRBV12-4 with TRBJ1-2, with D perhaps matching TRBD1 (6 bases). The CDR3 runs to 13 residues. Trimming took 6 bases from V and 9 from J, leaving 17 bases between them. The CDR3 DNA sequence: TGTGCCAGCAGCCCTGACACAGGGACGAGCTACACCTTC. Encoded protein: CASSPDTGTSYTF.

Turning to this clone: The conserved phenylalanine or tryptophan is not found at the CDR3 terminus, so this likely reflects a read error. It is unclear where the CDR3 begins or ends on the DNA, so no DNA is shown, and the CDR3 is as TCRdb lists it. The chain uses TRBV3-1 (or the pseudogene TRBV3-2) and TRBJ1-1. The CDR3 is 11 residues long, ends included. Germline-derived CDR1 and CDR2 are LGHDT and YNNKEL (reference sequence). CDR3 region: CASSQDETRDS.

For this clone: Within the sample, other DNA sequences also encode this same CDR3. The CDR3 loop is CASRPTANYGYTF. CDR3 coding DNA: TGTGCCAGCAGGCCGACAGCTAACTATGGCTACACCTTC. The chain has TRBV6-5 and TRBJ1-2; weak D call: TRBD1 (5 bases). Trimming pared 6 bases from V and 0 bases from J, leaving 8 bases between. The CDR3 is 13 residues long. Germline CDR1 is MNHEY and CDR2 is SVGAGI.

The rearrangement joins TRBV11-2 to TRBJ1-2, with TRBD1 as a possible D gene (6 bases). Trimming removed 5 bases at V and 4 bases at J, with 11 bases between. The CDR3 contains 13 residues. Germline V gives CDR1 SGHAT, CDR2 FQNNGV. The CDR3 DNA sequence: TGTGCCAGCAGCCTACAGGGCAGCTATGGCTACACCTTC. It is translated as CASSLQGSYGYTF.

This rearrangement joins TRBV11-1 to TRBJ1-1, with 8 bases aligning to TRBD1. The CDR3 totals 15 residues. V shed 4 bases, J shed 4 bases, and the junction held 8 bases outside the gene matches. Germline assignment: CDR1 SGHAT and CDR2 FQDESV (reference sequence). The DNA for the CDR3 is TGTGCCAGCAGCTGGGGCAGGGGGCGCAGCACTGAAGCTTTCTTT. It translates to CASSWGRGRSTEAFF.

The chain carries TRBV7-9 and TRBJ1-3; 11 bases are a match to TRBD1. CDR3 length: 18 amino acids. Germline V lookup: CDR1 SEHNR, CDR2 FQNEAQ (reference sequence). The trim removed 5 bases at V and 3 bases at J, leaving 12 bases unmatched. As DNA, the CDR3 is TGTGCCAGCAGCGGGGGACAGGGGGAATGGGCTGATGGAAACACCATATATTTT. Its translation is CASSGGQGEWADGNTIYF.

Only one count was recorded for this clone. CDR3 sequence reads: CASSLGRGAYGYTF. CDR3 bases: TGCGCCAGCAGCTTGGGAAGGGGCGCCTATGGCTACACCTTC. J is TRBJ1-2 and V is TRBV5-1; weak D call: TRBD1 (5 bases). This CDR3 spans 14 amino acids. Trimming took 0 bases from V and 4 from J, leaving 10 bases between them. Germline lookup yields CDR1 SGHRS and CDR2 YFSETQ.